These 2 T cell receptor beta chains were all obtained from the same sample, sequenced in a study of early T cells in non-severe SARS-CoV-2 infection. A single record per CDR3 protein comes from TCRdb applying MiXCR to the 5' RACE reads. Among 34,000 or so distinct CDR3 sequences listed, roughly 9.3% were seen once. The sample taken for sequencing was whole blood. Source of these receptors: an adult who was a healthcare worker with PCR-confirmed SARS-CoV-2 infection or an uninfected control (not recorded which).

This clonotype was observed at least ten times. The chain combines TRBV4-3 with TRBJ1-2, with TRBD1 identical over 10 bases. The junction had 11 bases not matched to a gene; V was cut back by 2 bases and J by 8 bases. The length of the CDR3 is 16 residues. The V gene's germline CDR1 is LGHNA and CDR2 YSLEER. CDR3: CASSQKSGTGAGGYTF. DNA of the CDR3: TGCGCCAGCAGCCAAAAATCCGGGACAGGGGCTGGGGGCTACACCTTC.

This clonotype was found many times. The chain combines TRBV20-1 with TRBJ2-5; the match to TRBD1 covers 8 bases. The V and J ends lost 1 base and 5 bases, in that order; junction bases with no gene match: 9. The germline CDR1 and CDR2 sequences are DFQATT and SNEGSKA (reference sequence). The CDR3 contains 15 residues. Written as DNA, the CDR3 is TGCAGTGCTAGAGTGACTGGACAGGGTACGGAGACCCAGTACTTC. It encodes CSARVTGQGTETQYF.